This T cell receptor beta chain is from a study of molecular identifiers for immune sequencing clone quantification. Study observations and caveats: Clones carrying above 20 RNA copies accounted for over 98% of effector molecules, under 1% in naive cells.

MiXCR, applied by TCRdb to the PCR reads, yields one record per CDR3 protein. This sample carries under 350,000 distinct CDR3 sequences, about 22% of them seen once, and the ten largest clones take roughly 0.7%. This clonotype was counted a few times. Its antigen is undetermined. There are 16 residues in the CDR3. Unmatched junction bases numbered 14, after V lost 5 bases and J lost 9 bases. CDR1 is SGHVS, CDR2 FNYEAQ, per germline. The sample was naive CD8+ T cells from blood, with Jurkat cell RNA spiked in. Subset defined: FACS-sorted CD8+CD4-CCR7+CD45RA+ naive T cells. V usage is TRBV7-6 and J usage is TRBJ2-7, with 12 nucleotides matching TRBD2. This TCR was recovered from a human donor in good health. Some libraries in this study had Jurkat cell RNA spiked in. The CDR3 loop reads CASSPRASGGVLAQYF. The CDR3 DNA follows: TGTGCCAGCAGCCCGCGGGCTAGCGGGGGGGTTCTTGCGCAGTACTTC.